The 7 T cell receptor beta chains in this list originate from one sample, sequenced in a study of post-analysis software for immune sequencing data. The study's findings and limits: A few TRBV segments, TRBV5-6, TRBV5-1 and TRBV20-1 among them, were found more frequent in patients than controls.

These receptors' targets are unknown. The library was made from cDNA and included unique molecular identifiers. TCRdb fed the PCR reads into MiXCR, producing one record per CDR3 protein. The sample lists around 710,000 distinct CDR3 sequences; about half were seen once. Sample: blood. The source of these receptors is a girl under 18 with multiple sclerosis.

This chain uses TRBV5-1 with TRBJ2-7; a possible D gene is TRBD1 (8 bases). This CDR3 is built from 16 residues. V gave up 4 bases and J gave up 1 base, with 18 bases separating them. Germline V gene sequence: CDR1 SGHRS, CDR2 YFSETQ. The CDR3 DNA reads TGCGCCAGCAGCCCGGAACAGGGGGGACTATCCTACGAGCAGTACTTC. Translation gives CASSPEQGGLSYEQYF.

The V and J genes are TRBV20-1 and TRBJ2-7, with 7 bases fitting TRBD1. The CDR3 length is 15 residues. The germline gives CDR1 DFQATT, CDR2 SNEGSKA (reference sequence). J gave up 4 bases and V 6 bases, and 15 bases lay outside the gene matches. The chain's CDR3 is CSARYRDSRAYEQYF. CDR3 DNA sequence: TGCAGTGCCAGGTACCGGGACAGCAGGGCTTACGAGCAGTACTTC.

This clonotype showed up just a few times. The rearrangement uses TRBV24-1 and TRBJ2-3; no clear D gene. V lost 4 bases, J lost 2 bases, and 12 bases lay in between. From germline, CDR1 is KGHDR and CDR2 SFDVKD. The CDR3 runs to 15 residues. This CDR3 is CATSDPDGNTDTQYF. CDR3 in DNA: TGTGCCACCAGTGACCCCGACGGAAACACAGATACGCAGTATTTT.

The chain couples TRBV18 to TRBJ1-2, with TRBD1 matching over 10 bases. Per the germline V gene, CDR1 is KGHSH and CDR2 is LQKENI. The CDR3 is 15 amino acids. Trimming at V came to 1 base and at J to 7 bases, leaving 6 bases not matched to a gene. The CDR3 protein is CASSPRGQGESGYTF. CDR3 nucleotides: TGTGCCAGCTCACCACGAGGACAGGGGGAAAGTGGCTACACCTTC.

This rearrangement joins TRBV20-1 to TRBJ2-5, with 9 bases fitting TRBD1. The CDR3 loop spans 14 amino acids. The V and J ends lost 1 base and 5 bases, in that order; junction bases with no gene match: 5. Per the germline V gene, CDR1 is DFQATT and CDR2 is SNEGSKA (reference sequence). The CDR3 nucleotides read TGCAGTGCTAGAGCCTGGGACAGGGTGGAGACCCAGTACTTC. The encoded protein is CSARAWDRVETQYF.

The V and J genes are TRBV6-6 and TRBJ2-7; 9 nucleotides match TRBD2. Unmatched junction bases numbered 8, after V lost 5 bases and J lost 3 bases. Germline V gene sequence: CDR1 MNHNY, CDR2 SVGAGI (reference sequence). The CDR3 is made up of 15 amino acids. The CDR3 DNA is TGTGCCAGCAGTCCGAAAGCGGGAGGTCTCTACGAGCAGTACTTC. Its protein product is CASSPKAGGLYEQYF.

The rearrangement links TRBV7-3 to TRBJ2-3; D unresolved. The CDR3 has 14 residues. The V end was cut by 0 bases, the J end by 2 bases, with 6 bases between. Germline V CDR1 and CDR2: SGHTA, FQGTGA. CDR3: CASSLTTFTDTQYF. CDR3 coding DNA: TGTGCCAGCAGCTTAACCACTTTCACAGATACGCAGTATTTT.